This TCR beta chain was observed in a study of graft-versus-host responses after intestinal transplantation. Study conclusions and caveats: GvH clones occurred in recipient marrow; some first appeared in ileum or blood. Across patients carrying graft-donor T cell macrochimerism, allografts held high graft-versus-host to host-versus-graft clonal ratios. Levels of circulating GvH clones at their peak were associated with early post-transplant HvG declines.

Co-plated with around 200,000 CFSE-labeled responder cells were around 200,000 irradiated, violet-dye-labeled stimulator cells. The protocol was immunoSEQ multiplex PCR, while the TCRdb copy is restricted to in-frame clones and leaves out a portion. This table holds approximately 15,000 clones, around 41% found once. CDR1 is WSHSY and CDR2 is SAAADI in the germline V gene. With 8 bases clipped from V and 9 bases from J, the junction kept 12 bases outside the gene matches. The CDR3 loop spans 15 amino acids. This chain links TRBV10-2 with TRBJ2-1; 11 nucleotides line up with TRBD2. Sequenced material: alloreactive CD8+ T cells from a mixed lymphocyte reaction culture, taken before intestinal transplant. Sample subset: CFSE-low proliferating T cells sorted from roughly 6-day pre-transplant mixed lymphocyte reaction (GvH or HvG direction). This receptor was taken from a human patient who received an intestinal transplant. Here the CDR3 reads CASGDGTSGSREQFF. CDR3 nucleotide sequence: TGCGCCAGCGGAGACGGGACTAGCGGATCGCGTGAGCAGTTCTTC.